This TCR beta chain originates from a study of T-cell reconstitution after alpha-beta-depleted transplantation in children. Study-level findings and limits: In patients about two months after transplant, alpha-beta T cells reportedly arose from several hundred expanded graft clones.

This clonotype was detected ten times or more. Antigen: not known. Germline assignment: CDR1 DFQATT and CDR2 SNEGSKA (reference sequence). The V and J ends lost 5 bases and 2 bases, in that order; junction bases with no gene match: 8. The CDR3 extends over 14 amino acids. Unique molecular identifiers were built into the TCRbeta library. TCRdb processed the PCR reads anew with MiXCR; each CDR3 protein has one entry. The repertoire holds around 120,000 distinct CDR3 sequences, with 23% as singletons. The V call is TRBV20-1, the J call TRBJ1-2, with 7 positions matching TRBD1. The TCR comes from a male patient aged 2-15 years who had a stem cell transplant for chronic granulomatous disease, so the T cells may come from the graft donor. This specimen was PBMCs, mostly from graft donor cells, taken 180 days after TCRalphabeta/CD19-depleted stem cell transplant. The CDR3 DNA sequence: TGCAGTGCTCCTGACAGGGAATTCAACTATGGCTACACCTTC. It is translated as CSAPDREFNYGYTF.